The subject of this entry is one T cell receptor beta chain. As yet, its antigen is unknown. The sample originates from a study of cytomegalovirus exposure and HLA in healthy donors. Study at large: Most donors, around 81% of approximately 400 genotyped, fell in the Caucasian-associated ancestry cluster.

Amplification used 60 Vbeta primers and 13 Jbeta primers. Sequencing used immunoSEQ multiplex PCR; TCRdb keeps in-frame clones, though not all of them. Of approximately 210,000 clones in the sample, more than 75% were seen once. General study points: Analyses of presence/absence relied on an assumption of roughly uniform sequencing depth across donors.

The receptor was isolated from a woman in her late teens or twenties in good health and CMV-seronegative. The source material was PBMCs.

CDR3 loop: CASSLVGGQGEAFF. DNA for the CDR3: TGTGCCAGCAGCTTGGTAGGTGGACAGGGAGAAGCTTTCTTT. J is TRBJ1-1 and V is TRBV5-6, with 8 bases aligning to TRBD1. The germline V gene encodes CDR1 SGHDT and CDR2 YYEEEE. Germline trimming cut 0 bases from V and 8 bases from J; bases unmatched to any gene: 6. The CDR3 extends over 14 amino acids.